The rows below give T cell receptor beta chains drawn from one sample of a study of CXCR3-negative and CXCR3-positive naive CD8 T cells. After re-calling the 5' RACE reads, TCRdb lists one entry per CDR3 protein, DNA absent. The sample table includes 6,500 to 9,000 distinct CDR3 sequences. Sequencing was carried out using naive CXCR3+ CD8+ T cells from blood. These receptors were collected from a human donor in good health. Some clones in this sample may be carry-over from other donors' samples. Each CDR3 is given with its conserved first and last residue. Not all rows give a size; the values are once, few, many and, for expanded clones, a class.

cdr3_aa,clone_size,j_call,v_call
CSVDKPGVPGQGVRYF,-,TRBJ2-4,TRBV29-1
CSARGTGNSYEQYF,medium-sized,TRBJ2-7,TRBV29-1
CASSFPPQETQYF,-,TRBJ2-5,TRBV7-2
CSVVEPNTEAFF,-,TRBJ1-1,TRBV29-1
CSVEDRDGNYEQYF,medium-sized,TRBJ2-7,TRBV29-1
CASSFSLRDVYNEQFF,medium-sized,TRBJ2-1,TRBV28
CASSLAGGYEQYF,medium-sized,TRBJ2-7,TRBV7-8
CASSLSLAGSYQETQYF,medium-sized,TRBJ2-5,TRBV7-8
CASSQDWNTEAFF,-,TRBJ1-1,TRBV3-1
CATTPGHEQYF,-,TRBJ2-7,TRBV25-1
CASSQDPHQPQHF,-,TRBJ1-5,TRBV4-1
CASSLASGEPYYNEQFF,-,TRBJ2-1,TRBV28
CASSQSGSEAFF,-,TRBJ1-1,TRBV23-1
CSVEPQGGTEAFF,-,TRBJ1-1,TRBV29-1
CASSEFDYEQYF,medium-sized,TRBJ2-7,TRBV2
CASSFTGPGELFF,medium-sized,TRBJ2-2,TRBV5-1
CASSRDITGSTGELFF,-,TRBJ2-2,TRBV21-1
CSAIPSGSYEQYF,medium-sized,TRBJ2-7,TRBV29-1
CASSLRRTEAFF,medium-sized,TRBJ1-1,TRBV7-8
CSVETASYNEQFF,-,TRBJ2-1,TRBV29-1
CASLTVQGAAMRGTDTQYF,medium-sized,TRBJ2-3,TRBV2
CSVDGTGESFYEQYF,medium-sized,TRBJ2-7,TRBV29-1
CSARETSHSYNEQFF,medium-sized,TRBJ2-1,TRBV20-1
CSAPGTGNSPLHF,-,TRBJ1-6,TRBV20-1
CSVEDGASGKYEQYF,-,TRBJ2-7,TRBV29-1
CAISGTGENNEQFF,medium-sized,TRBJ2-1,TRBV10-3
CASSLWDSSYEQYF,-,TRBJ2-7,TRBV7-9
CSVEVLSPGELFF,-,TRBJ2-2,TRBV29-1
CASSYIDRIHTF,-,TRBJ1-2,TRBV28
CASSQITDTQYF,-,TRBJ2-3,TRBV14
CSARAEPIRQQINEKLFF,medium-sized,TRBJ1-4,TRBV20-1
CASSYSPEIGQGVSTDTQYF,-,TRBJ2-3,TRBV6-5
CSARPLLAGITDTQYF,medium-sized,TRBJ2-3,TRBV20-1
CASSLRLAGANTGELFF,medium-sized,TRBJ2-2,TRBV28
CASSLDLRAFF,-,TRBJ1-1,TRBV7-8
CAISDNDRGINIQYF,-,TRBJ2-4,TRBV10-3
CSAEGGRDWSQYF,medium-sized,TRBJ2-5,TRBV29-1
CASSPAGGRFIAEAFF,-,TRBJ1-1,TRBV19
CSVEPRDEETQYF,medium-sized,TRBJ2-5,TRBV29-1
CSARGQTGTEGSHGSYNEQFF,-,TRBJ2-1,TRBV20-1
CASSLTGRPYEQYF,-,TRBJ2-7,TRBV27
CSYRDRENPTNEKLFF,medium-sized,TRBJ1-4,TRBV29-1
CASSSARDEPYEQYF,-,TRBJ2-7,TRBV7-6
CASSLEEDEQFF,medium-sized,TRBJ2-1,TRBV7-9
CASSRTPGQGGYEQYF,medium-sized,TRBJ2-7,TRBV4-1
CASSSRGATEAFF,-,TRBJ1-1,TRBV11-3
CASSLAGRDEQFF,-,TRBJ2-1,TRBV27
CASSVTGGNTEAFF,medium-sized,TRBJ1-1,TRBV25-1
CSVGEGYEQYF,-,TRBJ2-7,TRBV29-1
CASSVSQGTNYGYTF,-,TRBJ1-2,TRBV9
CASSLSRLVDEQYF,medium-sized,TRBJ2-7,TRBV28
CSARERTSGSSAYEQYF,medium-sized,TRBJ2-7,TRBV20-1
CASSGTRYNEQFF,-,TRBJ2-1,TRBV6-2/TRBV6-3
CASSPRGTVYGYTF,medium-sized,TRBJ1-2,TRBV7-2
CAISEDTDTQYF,-,TRBJ2-3,TRBV10-3
CASSSNGVGYTF,-,TRBJ1-2,TRBV6-5
CASSLAPEGIQETQYF,medium-sized,TRBJ2-5,TRBV11-2
CSVEDGTGYEQYF,medium-sized,TRBJ2-7,TRBV29-1
CASSASSGRSYEQYF,-,TRBJ2-7,TRBV28